The next 8 T cell receptor beta chains were all read from a single sample in a study of cytomegalovirus exposure and HLA in healthy donors. Sequenced by immunoSEQ multiplex PCR; TCRdb stores in-frame clones only, minus some. This sample has over 150,000 clones, with approximately 86% found just once. The sequenced sample consisted of PBMCs. These receptors all stem from a human donor in good health.

The CDR3 is CASSSPTSGTYEQYF. DNA for the CDR3: TGTGCCAGCAGTTCTCCGACTAGCGGGACATACGAGCAGTACTTC. This sequence joins TRBV28 and TRBJ2-7; 11 bases agree with TRBD2. The germline CDR1 and CDR2 sequences are MDHEN and SYDVKM. This CDR3 is 15 amino acids long. After removal of 4 bases from V and 4 bases from J, the junction contained 6 bases not matched to a gene.

V and J are TRBV9 and TRBJ1-1; TRBD1 aligns across 9 bases. Unmatched junction bases numbered 2, after V lost 0 bases and J lost 2 bases. This CDR3 comprises 15 residues. Germline CDR1 is SGDLS and CDR2 is YYNGEE. The CDR3 sequence is CASSVVGQGNTEAFF. The CDR3 region has the DNA TGTGCCAGCAGCGTAGTGGGACAGGGAAACACTGAAGCTTTCTTT.

The sample holds a few counts of this clone. CDR3 loop: CASSPDYEQYF. The CDR3 DNA reads as TGTGCCAGCAGTCCAGACTACGAGCAGTACTTC. V usage is TRBV28 and J usage is TRBJ2-7; no clear D gene. CDR1 MDHEN and CDR2 SYDVKM come from the germline V gene. This CDR3 region has 11 residues. V was clipped by 5 bases and J by 3 bases, with 5 bases between them.

Only a few counts were recorded for this clone. J is TRBJ1-2 and V is TRBV6-5, with 10 bases aligning to TRBD1. Unmatched junction bases numbered 9, after V lost 9 bases and J lost 5 bases. This CDR3 comprises 14 residues. Per the germline V gene, CDR1 is MNHEY and CDR2 is SVGAGI. CDR3: CASSRDRGRYGYTF. The CDR3 bases are TGTGCCAGTTCCAGGGACAGGGGTAGATATGGCTACACCTTC.

This sequence joins TRBV4-1 and TRBJ1-5, with 7 bases fitting TRBD1. The germline V gene encodes CDR1 MGHRA and CDR2 YSYEKL. CDR3 size: 16 residues. V was clipped by 1 base and J by 0 bases; unmatched bases: 3. This CDR3 is CASSQGTGYSNQPQHF. The CDR3 coding sequence is TGCGCCAGCAGCCAAGGGACAGGCTATAGCAATCAGCCCCAGCATTTT.

The chain is built from TRBV19 and TRBJ2-5; possible D gene TRBD2, 6 bases. V was cut by 3 bases and J by 4 bases, with 9 bases left in between. The germline gives CDR1 LNHDA, CDR2 SQIVND (reference sequence). The CDR3 length is 13 residues. The CDR3 DNA reads as TGTGCCAGTAGTATCTCGGGAGTAGAGACCCAGTACTTC. It is translated as CASSISGVETQYF.

The V gene is TRBV5-6, the J gene TRBJ1-2; D not resolved. The germline V gene has CDR1 SGHDT and CDR2 YYEEEE. The CDR3 has 13 residues. Trimming took 2 bases from V and 3 from J, leaving 8 bases between them. CDR3 protein: CASSLYPDYGYTF. In nucleotides, the CDR3 is TGTGCCAGCAGCTTATACCCGGACTATGGCTACACCTTC.

This clone occurred a few times. This chain uses TRBV7-2 with TRBJ1-2; D ambiguous. V was pared by 5 bases and J by 8 bases, with 12 bases between. The CDR3 totals 12 residues. The germline V gene has CDR1 SGHTA and CDR2 FQGNSA. Written as DNA, the CDR3 is TGTGCCAGCAGCCTAGAATACCGGGGCTACACCTTC. It is translated as CASSLEYRGYTF.